This passage covers 22 T cell receptor beta chains from one sample sequenced in a study of blood T cells in healthy people across ages (dated by TCRdb to between 2014 and 2017). Library preparation was by 5' RACE. Sequenced using an Illumina HiSeq 2500. A second PCR of roughly 7 to 11 cycles was performed with a sample-barcoded 5' primer and a J-beta primer mix. The raw public reads went through TCRdb reprocessing: fastp at Q25, MiXCR clone calling, in-frame beta chains kept. A single entry per CDR3 protein holds the most common genes and DNA from its merged rows. Within this sample are 780,000 or so distinct CDR3 sequences, with approximately 25% of them counted one time only. The top ten hold under 4% of the sample. This same sample was also taken into another study, of T cells of mothers and their children.

Sequences were obtained from blood. The receptors derive from a boy younger than 18 in good health.

This chain joins TRBV7-9 and TRBJ1-5; the D gene is possibly TRBD1 (5 bases). Trimming pared 1 base from V and 0 bases from J, leaving 10 bases between. CDR1 SEHNR and CDR2 FQNEAQ come from the germline V gene (reference sequence). CDR3 length: 16 residues. CDR3 in DNA: TGTGCCAGCAGCTTAGATGACAGCTATAGCAATCAGCCCCAGCATTTT. Protein product: CASSLDDSYSNQPQHF.

In its sample, this clonotype was seen a few times. This chain links TRBV7-9 with TRBJ2-5; D is ambiguous. The CDR3 has 12 amino acids. Trimming cost V 5 bases and J 11 bases, with 15 bases left between them. Germline V gene lookup returns CDR1 SEHNR and CDR2 FQNEAQ (reference sequence). This chain's CDR3 is CASSPVPGEQYF. CDR3 coding DNA: TGTGCCAGCAGCCCCGTTCCTGGAGAGCAGTACTTC.

This clonotype was seen many times. The chain is built from TRBV27 and TRBJ2-7; tentatively, D is TRBD2 (6 bases). The germline CDR1 and CDR2 sequences are MNHEY and SMNVEV (reference sequence). The CDR3 is 18 amino acids. V shed 0 bases and J shed 3 bases, with 21 bases lying between them. Written as DNA, the CDR3 is TGTGCCAGCAGTTTATCTAAATCCACTAGCCTTCTTCTCTACGAGCAGTACTTC. As protein: CASSLSKSTSLLLYEQYF.

This clonotype turned up a few times. The junction and the germline gene differ at one end; a read error may be behind it. V and J are TRBV2 and TRBJ2-7, with 9 nucleotides matching TRBD1. Germline lookup yields CDR1 SNHLY and CDR2 FYNNEI. The CDR3 spans 17 residues. The DNA of the CDR3 is TGTGCCAGCAGCCCCGGACAGGGGTTCACTAGCTCCTACGGGCAGTACTTC. It specifies CASSPGQGFTSSYGQYF.

The chain uses TRBV29-1 and TRBJ2-7; D is perhaps TRBD1 (5 bases). Per the germline V gene, CDR1 is SQVTM and CDR2 is ANQGSEA. V was pared by 4 bases and J by 3 bases, with 13 bases between. CDR3 size: 13 residues. CDR3: CSVVYQGYYEQYF. CDR3 coding DNA: TGCAGCGTTGTTTACCAGGGCTACTACGAGCAGTACTTC.

This clonotype was seen a handful of times. The rearrangement uses TRBV6-5 and TRBJ2-5; 10 bases are a match to TRBD2. Germline lookup yields CDR1 MNHEY and CDR2 SVGAGI. The CDR3 loop spans 14 amino acids. V gave up 8 bases and J gave up 3 bases; unmatched junction bases: 6. The CDR3 spells CASAHLAGEETQYF. In DNA form, the CDR3 reads TGTGCCAGCGCCCATCTAGCGGGAGAAGAGACCCAGTACTTC.

This clonotype was counted between two and nine times. The chain is built from TRBV5-5 and TRBJ2-2; D not resolved. CDR1 and CDR2 (germline): SGHKS, YYEKEE (reference sequence). The length of the CDR3 is 16 residues. The V and J ends lost 4 bases and 5 bases respectively, with 18 bases between them. The chain's CDR3 is CASSPDPIGRTGELFF. The CDR3 DNA reads TGTGCCAGCAGCCCCGATCCGATCGGAAGGACCGGGGAGCTGTTTTTT. Full variable domain (rest looked up from reference TRBV5-5 and TRBJ2-2): DAGVTQSPTHLIKTRGQQVTLRCSPISGHKSVSWYQQVLGQGPQFIFQYYEKEERGRGNFPDRFSARQFPNYSSELNVNALLLGDSALYLCASSPDPIGRTGELFFGEGSRLTVL.

The J gene is TRBJ2-3, the V gene TRBV29-1, with TRBD2 matching 7 bases. From germline, CDR1 is SQVTM and CDR2 ANQGSEA. There are 16 residues in the CDR3. The trim removed 5 bases at V and 1 base at J, leaving 12 bases unmatched. CDR3 nucleotide sequence: TGCAGCGTTCTACAACTCAAAGCGGGGCGCACAGATACGCAGTATTTT. This gives the protein CSVLQLKAGRTDTQYF.

The chain is built from TRBV3-1 and TRBJ1-2, with D hard to call. Trimming cost V 4 bases and J 3 bases, with 9 bases left between them. Germline assignment: CDR1 LGHDT and CDR2 YNNKEL (reference sequence). The CDR3 runs to 13 residues. CDR3 loop: CASSPSPDYGYTF. CDR3 sequence (DNA): TGTGCCAGCAGCCCCTCCCCAGACTATGGCTACACCTTC.

The chain is built from TRBV7-8 and TRBJ2-3; TRBD2 is a possible D gene (6 bases). Germline V CDR1 and CDR2: SGHVS, FQNEAQ. CDR3 length: 15 residues. With 2 bases removed from V and 7 bases from J, the gap between germline ends came to 16 bases. In DNA, the CDR3 is TGTGCCAGCAGCTTATTCATTGGGGGGTCACATACGCAGTATTTT. Amino acids: CASSLFIGGSHTQYF.

This clonotype was found many times. The CDR3: CASTRGTGELFF. CDR3 sequence (DNA): TGTGCCAGCACTAGGGGCACCGGGGAGCTGTTTTTT. This chain uses TRBV6-5 with TRBJ2-2; tentative D call: TRBD1 (5 bases). Germline CDR1 and CDR2: MNHEY and SVGAGI. The CDR3 length is 12 residues. Trimming left V 7 bases short and J 4 bases short, with 7 bases between.

The chain has TRBV28 and TRBJ2-7, with D tentatively TRBD2 (6 bases). This CDR3 contains 17 residues. V was pared by 6 bases and J by 2 bases, with 23 bases between. The germline gives CDR1 MDHEN, CDR2 SYDVKM. The CDR3 sequence: CASRSTLPGLAPYEQYF. The CDR3 bases are TGTGCCAGCAGATCAACACTCCCGGGGCTAGCGCCCTACGAGCAGTACTTC.

This clonotype was detected a few times. CDR3 DNA sequence: TGCAGCGTTGCCTACAGGGGGCAGCTCAATGAGCAGTTCTTC. It codes for CSVAYRGQLNEQFF. The V and J genes are TRBV29-1 and TRBJ2-1, with 9 bases aligning to TRBD1. The germline gives CDR1 SQVTM, CDR2 ANQGSEA. This CDR3 spans 14 amino acids. J was trimmed by 6 bases and V by 4 bases; bases with no gene match: 7.

The chain recombines TRBV30 with TRBJ2-7; 7 positions match TRBD1. Germline V lookup: CDR1 GTSNPN, CDR2 SVGIG (reference sequence). This CDR3 has 12 amino acids. V dropped 5 bases and J dropped 2; count of bases not matched to a gene: 3. The CDR3 region is CAWQGVAYEQYF. CDR3 DNA sequence: TGTGCCTGGCAGGGGGTTGCCTACGAGCAGTACTTC.

The sample holds one count of this clonotype. This rearrangement joins TRBV28 to TRBJ1-5, with D possibly being TRBD1 (5 bases). Germline CDR1 is MDHEN and CDR2 is SYDVKM. The CDR3 runs to 15 residues. Deletions cut 3 bases from V and 2 bases from J, with 11 bases between. The CDR3 DNA sequence: TGTGCCAGCAGTTTCGGCAGGGAAGGCAATCAGCCCCAGCATTTT. As protein: CASSFGREGNQPQHF.

This clonotype came up a few times. The V gene is TRBV4-3, the J gene TRBJ2-4, with 9 bases that match TRBD1. J was trimmed by 8 bases and V by 2 bases; bases with no gene match: 4. The germline V gene encodes CDR1 LGHNA and CDR2 YSLEER. The CDR3 extends over 14 amino acids. CDR3 loop: CASSQRQGEDIQYF. The DNA of the CDR3 is TGCGCCAGCAGCCAACGACAGGGGGAGGACATTCAGTACTTC.

This clonotype turned up a few times. The chain joins TRBV29-1 to TRBJ2-7; 7 positions match TRBD1. CDR3 length: 14 amino acids. Trimming took 7 bases from V and 0 from J; bases not matched to a gene: 9. Germline CDR1 reads SQVTM; CDR2 reads ANQGSEA. DNA of the CDR3: TGCAGCGCTGGGACAGCCGTAAGCTCCTACGAGCAGTACTTC. This encodes CSAGTAVSSYEQYF.

This clonotype was found a few times. V is TRBV12-3 or TRBV12-4 and J is TRBJ2-5; D is undetermined. The end of the DNA is better explained by TRBJ2-7, so the J call may be wrong. The CDR3 runs to 13 residues. CDR3 in amino acids: CASSFFRSYEQYF. CDR3 DNA: TGTGCCAGCAGTTTTTTCAGATCCTACGAGCAGTACTTC.

This clonotype was seen a few times. The rearrangement joins TRBV6-5 to TRBJ1-6; 10 bases are shared with TRBD1. V was clipped by 4 bases and J by 8 bases; unmatched bases: 5. This CDR3 has 15 residues. Germline V CDR1 and CDR2: MNHEY, SVGAGI. This CDR3 reads CASSFRGQGYSPLHF. DNA of the CDR3: TGTGCCAGCAGTTTCAGGGGACAGGGGTATTCACCCCTCCACTTT.

The gene calls are TRBV2 and TRBJ2-4; 7 nucleotides match TRBD2. Germline CDR1 and CDR2: SNHLY and FYNNEI. V dropped 6 bases and J dropped 4; count of bases not matched to a gene: 3. The CDR3 is made up of 13 amino acids. This CDR3 is CASSASGKNIQYF. The CDR3 DNA follows: TGTGCCAGCAGCGCTAGCGGAAAAAACATTCAGTACTTC.

The rearrangement links TRBV6-5 to TRBJ2-6; D not resolved. In germline, CDR1 is MNHEY, CDR2 SVGAGI. The CDR3 totals 19 residues. V shed 0 bases and J shed 4 bases, with 19 bases lying between them. The CDR3 protein is CASSYSRFWAPGGANVLTF. CDR3 bases: TGTGCCAGCAGTTACTCAAGGTTTTGGGCGCCCGGGGGGGCCAACGTCCTGACTTTC.

The table lists this clonotype with a few counts. This chain joins TRBV29-1 and TRBJ2-1; weak D call: TRBD2 (6 bases). The J call is uncertain, as TRBJ2-7 better fits the DNA end. Germline V gene sequence: CDR1 SQVTM, CDR2 ANQGSEA. The CDR3 extends over 13 amino acids. The CDR3 DNA reads as TGCAGCGTTCGGGACTCTCCCTCCTACGAGCAGTACTTC. Its protein product is CSVRDSPSYEQYF.